A selection of T cell receptor beta chains follows, all from one sample in a study of CD8 T cells in ankylosing spondylitis. TCRdb reanalysed the 5' RACE reads using MiXCR and keeps one entry per CDR3 protein. The table lists fewer than 500,000 distinct CDR3 sequences, around 24% of them singletons. The sequencing sample was made of blood, either unsorted or a sorted T cell fraction (not recorded which). The receptors derive from a male donor with ankylosing spondylitis. The CDR3 runs from the conserved cysteine through the conserved F or W. D genes are given only for firm matches. Rows may omit the clone size; those that give it use once, few, many or a size class.

-,-,TRBV2,TRBJ2-7,TGTGCCAGCAGGGGGGGGCACCCCGAGCAGTACTTC,CASRGGHPEQYF
-,few,TRBV7-9,TRBJ1-1,TGTGCCAGCGGAAAAGCTTTCTTT,CASGKAFF
-,-,TRBV7-2,TRBJ1-1,TGTGCCAGCAGCTACACGGGGGGGACCACTGAAGCTTTCTTT,CASSYTGGTTEAFF
-,-,TRBV12-3/TRBV12-4,TRBJ2-1,TGTGCCAGCAGTTTTATTGCAGGGGTACAGTTCTTC,CASSFIAGVQFF
TRBD1,-,TRBV3-1,TRBJ1-5,TGTGCCAGCAGCTCCGGACAGGGGGATCAGCCCCAGCATTTT,CASSSGQGDQPQHF
TRBD1,few,TRBV15,TRBJ2-2,TGTGCCACCGGACAGGGCCTAAACACCGGGGAGCTGTTTTTT,CATGQGLNTGELFF
-,-,TRBV6-1,TRBJ1-5,TGTGCCAGCAGCCAGACAAGTGGCGGCAATCAGCCCCAGCATTTT,CASSQTSGGNQPQHF
-,-,TRBV9,TRBJ2-3,TGTGCCAGCAGCGTAAGGGGGTGGGATACGCAGTATTTT,CASSVRGWDTQYF
TRBD1,-,TRBV7-9,TRBJ2-7,TGTGCCAGCAGCTTACCAGGGACAGGGATGGGGGAGCAGTACTTC,CASSLPGTGMGEQYF
TRBD2,few,TRBV6-2/TRBV6-3,TRBJ2-2,TGTGCCAGCATCGGGACTACCCGCCCCGGGGAGCTGTTTTTT,CASIGTTRPGELFF
TRBD2,-,TRBV6-1,TRBJ2-1,TGTGCCAGCAGCCGGGGACTAGCGGGAGGTCATGAGCAGTTCTTC,CASSRGLAGGHEQFF
-,once,TRBV5-6,TRBJ1-5,TGTGCCAGCAGCCGGGGGGTCCCATGGCCCCAGCATTTT,CASSRGVPWPQHF
-,-,TRBV30,TRBJ1-1,TGTGCCTGGAACCAGCCAGGCGAAGACACTGAAGCTTTCTTT,CAWNQPGEDTEAFF
-,few,TRBV9,TRBJ2-5,TGTGCCAGCAGCGCCGGACAGGGGTATGGACTAGCGGCACGAGAGACCCAGTACTTC,CASSAGQGYGLAARETQYF
-,few,TRBV20-1,TRBJ2-7,TGCAGTGCTAGCGCCGACTCCCTCGAGCAGTACTTC,CSASADSLEQYF
TRBD1,many,TRBV20-1,TRBJ2-2,TGCAGTGCTGGGACAGGCAACGCCGGGGAGCTGTTTTTT,CSAGTGNAGELFF
TRBD2,-,TRBV29-1,TRBJ2-1,TGCAGCGTACCGACTAGCGCATACAATGAGCAGTTCTTC,CSVPTSAYNEQFF
-,-,TRBV16,TRBJ2-2,TGTGCCAGCAGCCAATCAAGGAACACCGGGGAGCTGTTTTTT,CASSQSRNTGELFF
TRBD2,-,TRBV3-1,TRBJ2-2,TGTGCCAGCAGGCCTAAGACTAGCGAGATACACGGCGGGGAGCTGTTTTTT,CASRPKTSEIHGGELFF